This TCR beta chain originates from a study of blood T cell repertoires in COVID-19. As for the study in general: Sites in the United States, Italy and Spain provided acute and convalescent COVID-19 samples. In each case, the material was cDNA or gDNA derived from T cells, B-cell-depleted T cells, or PBMCs.

Germline CDR1 and CDR2: SGHDN and FVKESK. This CDR3 region has 12 residues. V was pared by 4 bases and J by 8 bases, with 2 bases of the junction left unmatched. Measured with immunoSEQ multiplex PCR; TCRdb has only the in-frame clones, and not every one. Of some 200,000 clones in the sample, under 85% are singletons; the top ten hold about 6%. This clone was seen only once. V and J are TRBV14 and TRBJ2-1; 7 bases agree with TRBD1. This clonotype was sampled from a middle-aged woman with acute or convalescent COVID-19. The sequencing input was peripheral blood. CDR3 sequence: CASSRQGHEQFF. The CDR3, as DNA: TGTGCCAGCAGCCGACAGGGTCATGAGCAGTTCTTC.